This is a list of T cell receptor beta chains from one sample in a study of T cell repertoires in cytomegalovirus infection. TCRdb re-called the reads with MiXCR, one entry per CDR3 protein. Here the sample spans a few hundred thousand distinct CDR3 sequences, 20% to 25% being singletons. These receptors have no identified antigens. This material consisted of cultured PBMCs, taken from culture after CMV antigen stimulation. These receptors all come from a human donor in good health (CMV status not recorded). Some clones in this sample may be carry-over from other donors' samples. The CDR3 runs from the conserved cysteine through the conserved F or W. A D gene is named only where the DNA matches it firmly. A row's size may be missing; if present it is once, few, many or a size class.

size	V	J	D	DNA	CDR3
few	TRBV6-2/TRBV6-3	TRBJ1-5	TRBD1	TGTGCCAGCAGACAGGGGCCACGCGAGGTCCGACAGCCCCAGCATTTT	CASRQGPREVRQPQHF
few	TRBV28	TRBJ2-1	NA	TGTGCCAGGGAGACTGGTTCTAGCGCGAAAAACTCCTACAATGAGCAGTTCTTC	CARETGSSAKNSYNEQFF
NA	TRBV7-2	TRBJ2-2	TRBD2	TGTGCCAGCAGCTTACGTAGCGGGCTAACGAACACCGGGGAGCTGTTTTTT	CASSLRSGLTNTGELFF
many	TRBV7-2	TRBJ2-4	NA	TGTGCCAGCAGCTTAGATACAGTCAAAAACATTCAGTACTTC	CASSLDTVKNIQYF
few	TRBV4-3	TRBJ2-2	NA	TGCGCCAGCAGCCGAGAATCATCTCGGGTCTCCGGGGAGCTGTTTTTT	CASSRESSRVSGELFF
many	TRBV7-9	TRBJ1-2	NA	TGTGCCAGCAGCTTTGTGGGGGACGGCTACACCTTC	CASSFVGDGYTF
NA	TRBV27	TRBJ2-5	NA	TGTGCCAGCACCAAAGGCGGGGTCCAAGAGACCCAGTACTTC	CASTKGGVQETQYF
NA	TRBV28	TRBJ2-1	TRBD2	TGTGCCAGCAGTCACCGGACTAGCGGGAGGGTTAATGAGCAGTTCTTC	CASSHRTSGRVNEQFF
few	TRBV27	TRBJ2-3	TRBD2	TGTGCCAGCCAGACTAGCGGGAGGGCCGATCGGTATTTT	CASQTSGRADRYF
many	TRBV20-1	TRBJ2-5	TRBD2	TGCAGTGCTAGTGTTGATAGCGGGACCCAAGAGACCCAGTACTTC	CSASVDSGTQETQYF
few	TRBV7-6	TRBJ1-3	NA	TGTGCCAGCAGCTTAGGATGGAGCTCTGGAAACACCATATATTTT	CASSLGWSSGNTIYF
NA	TRBV14	TRBJ1-2	NA	TGTGCCAGCAGCCAAGATCTTATCCGGTTTGGCAACTATGGCTACACCTTC	CASSQDLIRFGNYGYTF
many	TRBV7-2	TRBJ1-4	TRBD1	TGTGCCAGCAGCTCCCCGGGACAGAGTAATGAAAAACTGTTTTTT	CASSSPGQSNEKLFF
NA	TRBV13	TRBJ2-7	TRBD2	TGTGCCAGCACCCCCGGACTAGCGGGATACGAGCAGTACTTC	CASTPGLAGYEQYF
NA	TRBV20-1	TRBJ2-2	TRBD1	TGCAGTGCTAGAGATCATACAGGGGCGGTGGAGCTGTTTTTT	CSARDHTGAVELFF
NA	TRBV6-1	TRBJ2-4	TRBD2	TGTGCCAGCAGTGAAGCGCTTCAGGGAGGGAATAGAGTCTGGGCCAAAAACATTCAGTACTTC	CASSEALQGGNRVWAKNIQYF